The 15 T cell receptor beta chains presented below share a single source sample, sequenced in a study of blood T cell repertoires in COVID-19. The repertoire was sequenced with immunoSEQ multiplex PCR; TCRdb's copy has only in-frame clones and lacks some. The sample lists about 120,000 clones, more than 75% occurring once. Sequencing used peripheral blood. Every receptor here comes from a man between 60 and 70 years old with acute or convalescent COVID-19.

CDR3 nucleotide sequence: TGTGCCAGCAGCCAAGGGGGGGGACAGGTTCAGCCCCAGCATTTT. It translates to CASSQGGGQVQPQHF. The chain is built from TRBV3-1 (or the pseudogene TRBV3-2) and TRBJ1-5; the match to TRBD1 covers 8 bases. This CDR3 is 15 amino acids long. Germline CDR1 reads LGHDT; CDR2 reads YNNKEL (reference sequence). The J segment lost 6 bases and the V segment lost 1 base, leaving 5 bases of the junction unmatched.

This chain joins TRBV7-8 and TRBJ2-2, with D perhaps TRBD2 (7 bases). There are 16 residues in the CDR3. The V and J ends lost 5 bases and 7 bases respectively, with 20 bases between them. Germline CDR1 SGHVS, CDR2 FQNEAQ. The CDR3 loop reads CASSLSRGGKNGELFF. The CDR3 DNA is TGTGCCAGCAGCCTTTCAAGGGGGGGCAAAAACGGGGAGCTGTTTTTT. Full variable domain (missing parts from reference TRBV7-8 and TRBJ2-2): GAGVSQSPRYKVAKRGQDVALRCDPISGHVSLFWYQQALGQGPEFLTYFQNEAQLDKSGLPSDRFFAERPEGSVSTLKIQRTQQEDSAVYLCASSLSRGGKNGELFFGEGSRLTVL.

The chain joins TRBV28 to TRBJ1-2; 7 nucleotides match TRBD1. The CDR3 runs 13 residues. Trimming cost V 5 bases and J 8 bases; bases outside gene matches: 8. Germline CDR1 MDHEN, CDR2 SYDVKM. The CDR3 reads CASSPDRLNGYTF. CDR3 bases: TGTGCCAGCAGTCCGGACAGGTTGAACGGCTACACCTTC.

This chain connects TRBV28 to TRBJ1-5; the D is unclear. The CDR3 loop spans 14 amino acids. Trimming took off 4 bases at V and 3 bases at J, with 10 bases between the two ends. Per germline, CDR1 MDHEN and CDR2 SYDVKM. CDR3 region: CASSSPEYNQPQHF. The CDR3 nucleotides read TGTGCCAGCAGTTCCCCCGAGTACAATCAGCCCCAGCATTTT.

The chain joins TRBV28 to TRBJ1-1; perhaps TRBD1 as D (5 bases). This CDR3 region has 13 residues. Germline CDR1 reads MDHEN; CDR2 reads SYDVKM. Trimming left V 7 bases short and J 0 bases short, with 9 bases between. This chain's CDR3 is CASTRGVNTEAFF. In nucleotides, the CDR3 is TGTGCCAGCACCCGGGGGGTGAACACTGAAGCTTTCTTT.

This clone showed up just a few times. This chain joins TRBV5-5 and TRBJ1-5, with D maybe TRBD1 (6 bases). Trimming cost V 4 bases and J 7 bases, with 15 bases left between them. This CDR3 is 14 amino acids long. CDR1 is SGHKS, CDR2 YYEKEE, per germline (reference sequence). The CDR3 region has the DNA TGTGCCAGCAGCCCCTTGAGGGGACACCAGCCCCAGCATTTT. This gives the protein CASSPLRGHQPQHF.

CDR3 region: CASSFSGTPTPGTQYF. The CDR3 region has the DNA TGCGCCAGCAGCTTCTCCGGGACACCGACCCCGGGGACCCAGTACTTC. V usage is TRBV5-1 and J usage is TRBJ2-5, with D perhaps matching TRBD1 (6 bases). The CDR3 has 16 residues. The V end lost 2 bases, the J end lost 7 bases, and 21 bases lay between the germline ends. The V gene's germline CDR1 is SGHRS and CDR2 YFSETQ.

This clone appeared once. This chain uses TRBV6-1 with TRBJ2-7; TRBD2 agrees at 11 bases. J gave up 3 bases and V 0 bases, and 13 bases lay outside the gene matches. This CDR3 region has 19 residues. Germline CDR1 reads MNHNS; CDR2 reads SASEGT. The CDR3 loop is CASSEAIGQLAGGSYEQYF. CDR3 bases: TGTGCCAGCAGTGAAGCGATTGGGCAGCTAGCGGGAGGTAGCTACGAGCAGTACTTC.

DNA of the CDR3: TGTGCCAGTTCCTCGGACAGCCAAGAGACCCAGTACTTC. This gives the protein CASSSDSQETQYF. V is TRBV12-3 or TRBV12-4 and J is TRBJ2-5; weak D call: TRBD1 (6 bases). This CDR3 region has 13 residues. V lost 9 bases, J lost 1 base, and 12 bases lay in between.

The V gene is TRBV19, the J gene TRBJ1-5, with D perhaps matching TRBD1 (5 bases). The germline CDR1 and CDR2 sequences are LNHDA and SQIVND (reference sequence). The CDR3 runs 12 residues. V was clipped by 7 bases and J by 4 bases, with 8 bases between them. The CDR3 sequence is CASKEGNQPQHF. The CDR3 bases are TGTGCCAGTAAGGAGGGGAATCAGCCCCAGCATTTT. Drawing the rest from reference TRBV19 and TRBJ1-5, the complete variable domain is DGGITQSPKYLFRKEGQNVTLSCEQNLNHDAMYWYRQDPGQGLRLIYYSQIVNDFQKGDIAEGYSVSREKKESFPLTVTSAQKNPTAFYLCASKEGNQPQHFGDGTRLSIL.

The gene calls are TRBV7-6 and TRBJ2-5; 9 bases map to TRBD1. Per the germline V gene, CDR1 is SGHVS and CDR2 is FNYEAQ. CDR3 size: 16 residues. V dropped 4 bases and J dropped 7; count of bases not matched to a gene: 13. The CDR3 sequence: CASSSGTGMARGTQYF. The DNA for the CDR3 is TGTGCCAGCAGCTCCGGGACAGGGATGGCCCGGGGGACCCAGTACTTC.

The chain couples TRBV6-2 or TRBV6-3 to TRBJ2-7, with 8 nucleotides matching TRBD2. This CDR3 region has 15 residues. The trim removed 1 base at V and 3 bases at J, leaving 5 bases unmatched. Germline V lookup: CDR1 MNHEY, CDR2 SVGEGT. CDR3 in DNA: TGTGCCAGCAGTTACTTGGTAGCGGGACACTACGAGCAGTACTTC. Translated, it gives CASSYLVAGHYEQYF.

The chain recombines TRBV7-9 with TRBJ2-1, with a tentative D call TRBD2 (5 bases). Trimming took off 6 bases at V and 3 bases at J, with 15 bases between the two ends. CDR1 is SEHNR, CDR2 FQNEAQ, per germline (reference sequence). This CDR3 contains 15 residues. CDR3 sequence (DNA): TGTGCCAGCAGTCCTACTAGTTTGGGCTACAATGAGCAGTTCTTC. Translating gives CASSPTSLGYNEQFF.

The genes are TRBV7-9 and TRBJ2-5; 12 bases match TRBD2. Trimming removed 4 bases from V and 5 bases from J; junction bases left unmatched: 8. This CDR3 spans 16 amino acids. CDR1 and CDR2 (germline): SEHNR, FQNEAQ (reference sequence). The CDR3 DNA is TGTGCCAGCAGCTCGACTAGCGGGAGCGCGAGGGAGACCCAGTACTTC. Its translation: CASSSTSGSARETQYF.

The gene calls are TRBV28 and TRBJ1-1; no clear D. V was clipped by 1 base and J by 4 bases, with 10 bases between them. Germline CDR1 is MDHEN and CDR2 is SYDVKM. The CDR3 contains 14 residues. The CDR3 reads CASSLFQVSTEAFF. Here the CDR3 DNA reads TGTGCCAGCAGTTTATTCCAGGTTAGCACTGAAGCTTTCTTT. The variable domain in full, with the rest retrieved from reference TRBV28 and TRBJ1-1, is DVKVTQSSRYLVKRTGEKVFLECVQDMDHENMFWYRQDPGLGLRLIYFSYDVKMKEKGDIPEGYSVSREKKERFSLILESASTNQTSMYLCASSLFQVSTEAFFGQGTRLTVV.